The sequence of this TCR beta chain was determined in a study of neoadjuvant anti-PD-1 for oral cavity cancer. Sequencing was performed with immunoSEQ multiplex PCR; in TCRdb, only in-frame clones are kept and a portion is missing. The repertoire consists of 15,000 to 20,000 clones, with around two thirds occurring once and the leading ten covering approximately 2.9%. From germline, CDR1 is LNHNV and CDR2 YYDKDF (reference sequence). The V end was cut by 0 bases, the J end by 2 bases, with 11 bases between. This CDR3 spans 15 amino acids. Cohort: HPV-negative, locally advanced oral cavity squamous cell carcinoma patients.

This rearrangement joins TRBV15 to TRBJ2-7; weak D call: TRBD2 (5 bases). This TCR was recovered from a person between 40 and 79 years old with oral cavity squamous cell carcinoma. Sequences were derived from PBMCs, sampled before nivolumab (anti-PD-1) treatment. DNA of the CDR3: TGTGCCACCAGCAGAGATTCCAGCGGTACCTACGAGCAGTACTTC. Translated: CATSRDSSGTYEQYF.